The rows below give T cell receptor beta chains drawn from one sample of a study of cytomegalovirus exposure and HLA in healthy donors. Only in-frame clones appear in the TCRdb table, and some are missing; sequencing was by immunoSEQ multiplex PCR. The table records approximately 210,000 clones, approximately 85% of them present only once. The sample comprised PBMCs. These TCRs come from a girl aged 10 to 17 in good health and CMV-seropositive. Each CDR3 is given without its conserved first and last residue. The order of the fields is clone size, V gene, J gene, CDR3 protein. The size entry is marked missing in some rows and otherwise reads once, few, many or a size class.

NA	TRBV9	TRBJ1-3	ASSDRGSGNTIY
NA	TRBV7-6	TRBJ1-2	ASGDTNYGYT
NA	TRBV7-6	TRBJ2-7	ASSSASGDYEQY
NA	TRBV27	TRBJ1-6	ASSLDLASPLH
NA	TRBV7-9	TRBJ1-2	ASSLGTGGNGYT
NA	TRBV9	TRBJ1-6	ASSGRDSSYNSPLH
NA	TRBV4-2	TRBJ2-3	ASSQTSGGTDTQY
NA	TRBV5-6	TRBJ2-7	ASSLGGRGNEQY
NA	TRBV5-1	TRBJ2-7	ASSLTVAGGNEQY
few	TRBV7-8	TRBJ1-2	ASSSGTGVDYGYT
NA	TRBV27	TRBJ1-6	ASTTSVGHLFDNSPLH